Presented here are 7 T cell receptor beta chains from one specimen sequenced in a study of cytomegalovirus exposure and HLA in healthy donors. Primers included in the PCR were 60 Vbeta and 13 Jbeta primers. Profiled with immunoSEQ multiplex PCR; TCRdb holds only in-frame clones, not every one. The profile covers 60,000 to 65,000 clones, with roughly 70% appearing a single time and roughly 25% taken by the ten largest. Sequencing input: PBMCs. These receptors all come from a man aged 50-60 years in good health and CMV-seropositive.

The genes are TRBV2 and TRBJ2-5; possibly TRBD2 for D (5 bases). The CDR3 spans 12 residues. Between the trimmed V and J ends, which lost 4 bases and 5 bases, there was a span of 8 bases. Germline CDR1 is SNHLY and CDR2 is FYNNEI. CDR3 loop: CASSVRVETQYF. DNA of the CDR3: TGTGCCAGCAGTGTGAGGGTGGAGACCCAGTACTTC. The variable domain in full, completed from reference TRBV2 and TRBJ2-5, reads EPEVTQTPSHQVTQMGQEVILRCVPISNHLYFYWYRQILGQKVEFLVSFYNNEISEKSEIFDDQFSVERPDGSNFTLKIRSTKLEDSAMYFCASSVRVETQYFGPGTRLLVL.

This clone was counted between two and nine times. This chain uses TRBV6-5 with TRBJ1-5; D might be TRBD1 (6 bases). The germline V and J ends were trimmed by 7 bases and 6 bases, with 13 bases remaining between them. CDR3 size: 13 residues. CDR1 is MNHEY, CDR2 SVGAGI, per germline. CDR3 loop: CASTAGAGQPQHF. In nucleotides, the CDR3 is TGTGCCAGCACCGCAGGGGCGGGTCAGCCCCAGCATTTT.

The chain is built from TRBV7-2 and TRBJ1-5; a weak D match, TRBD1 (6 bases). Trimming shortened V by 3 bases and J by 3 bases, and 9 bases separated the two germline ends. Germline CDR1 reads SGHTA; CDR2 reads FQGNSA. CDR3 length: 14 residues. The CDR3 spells CASSFRQDNQPQHF. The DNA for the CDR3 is TGTGCCAGCAGCTTTCGACAGGACAATCAGCCCCAGCATTTT.

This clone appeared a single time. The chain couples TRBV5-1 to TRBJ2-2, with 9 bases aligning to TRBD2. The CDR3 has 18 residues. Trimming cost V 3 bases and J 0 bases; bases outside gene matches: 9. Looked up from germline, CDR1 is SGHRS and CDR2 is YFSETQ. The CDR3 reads CASSSRPSGVSNTGELFF. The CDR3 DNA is TGCGCCAGCAGCTCGCGACCTAGCGGGGTCTCGAACACCGGGGAGCTGTTTTTT.

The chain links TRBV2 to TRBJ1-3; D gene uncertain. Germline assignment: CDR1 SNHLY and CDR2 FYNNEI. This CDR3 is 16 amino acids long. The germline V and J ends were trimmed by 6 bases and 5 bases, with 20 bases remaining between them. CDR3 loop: CASRETIKHGRNTIYF. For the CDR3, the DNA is TGTGCCAGCAGAGAGACAATCAAACACGGAAGAAACACCATATATTTT. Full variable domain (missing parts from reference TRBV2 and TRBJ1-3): EPEVTQTPSHQVTQMGQEVILRCVPISNHLYFYWYRQILGQKVEFLVSFYNNEISEKSEIFDDQFSVERPDGSNFTLKIRSTKLEDSAMYFCASRETIKHGRNTIYFGEGSWLTVV.

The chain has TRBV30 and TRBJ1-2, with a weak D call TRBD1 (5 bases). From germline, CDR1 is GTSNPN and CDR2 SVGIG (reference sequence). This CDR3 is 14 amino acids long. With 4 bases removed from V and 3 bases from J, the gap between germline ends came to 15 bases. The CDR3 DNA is TGTGCCTGGAATAACGTAGGGACTGACTATGGCTACACCTTC. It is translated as CAWNNVGTDYGYTF.

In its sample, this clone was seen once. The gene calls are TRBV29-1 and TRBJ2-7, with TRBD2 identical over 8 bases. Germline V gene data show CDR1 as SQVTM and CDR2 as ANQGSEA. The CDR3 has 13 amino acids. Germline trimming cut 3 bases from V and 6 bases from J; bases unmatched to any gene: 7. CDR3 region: CSVEGSGTREQYF. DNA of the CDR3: TGCAGCGTTGAGGGTAGCGGGACGCGCGAGCAGTACTTC.